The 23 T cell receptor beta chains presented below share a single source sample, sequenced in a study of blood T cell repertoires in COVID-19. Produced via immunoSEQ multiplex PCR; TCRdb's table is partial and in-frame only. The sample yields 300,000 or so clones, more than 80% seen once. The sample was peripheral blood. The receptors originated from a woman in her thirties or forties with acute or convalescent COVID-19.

The CDR3 nucleotides read TGTGCCAGTAGTATCCTCCAAGGACAGGGCGGCGGGGAGCTGTTTTTT. This sequence encodes CASSILQGQGGGELFF. The chain uses TRBV19 and TRBJ2-2, with TRBD1 matching 8 bases. J was trimmed by 7 bases and V by 3 bases; bases with no gene match: 10. Germline loops: CDR1 LNHDA, CDR2 SQIVND (reference sequence). This CDR3 comprises 16 residues.

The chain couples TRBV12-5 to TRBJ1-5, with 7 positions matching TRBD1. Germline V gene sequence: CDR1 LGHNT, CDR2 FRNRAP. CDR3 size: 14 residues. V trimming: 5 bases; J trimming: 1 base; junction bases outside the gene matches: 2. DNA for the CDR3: TGTGCTAGTGGTAAGACAGGGAGCAATCAGCCCCAGCATTTT. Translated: CASGKTGSNQPQHF.

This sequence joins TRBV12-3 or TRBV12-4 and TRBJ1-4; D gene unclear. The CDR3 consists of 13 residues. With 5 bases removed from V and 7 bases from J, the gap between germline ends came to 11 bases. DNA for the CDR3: TGTGCCAGCAGTAGAGGGCAAACTGAAAAACTGTTTTTT. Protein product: CASSRGQTEKLFF.

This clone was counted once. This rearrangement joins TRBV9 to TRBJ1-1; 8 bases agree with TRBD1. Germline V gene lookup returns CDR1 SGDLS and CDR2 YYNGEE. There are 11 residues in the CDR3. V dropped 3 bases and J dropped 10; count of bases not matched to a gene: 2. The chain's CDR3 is CASSGTGTAFF. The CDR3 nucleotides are TGTGCCAGCAGCGGGACAGGGACAGCTTTCTTT.

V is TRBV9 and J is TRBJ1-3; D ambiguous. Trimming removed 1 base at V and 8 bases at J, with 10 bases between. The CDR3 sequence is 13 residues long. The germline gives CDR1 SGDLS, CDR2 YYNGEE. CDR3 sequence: CASSVFGRDTIYF. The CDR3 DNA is TGTGCCAGCAGCGTATTCGGCCGGGACACCATATATTTT. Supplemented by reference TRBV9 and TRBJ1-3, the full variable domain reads DSGVTQTPKHLITATGQRVTLRCSPRSGDLSVYWYQQSLDQGLQFLIQYYNGEERAKGNILERFSAQQFPDLHSELNLSSLELGDSALYFCASSVFGRDTIYFGEGSWLTVV.

Here the CDR3 DNA reads TGTGCCAGCACCAAAACCGGGACTGACGGGACCCAGTACTTC. Protein: CASTKTGTDGTQYF. V usage is TRBV5-4 and J usage is TRBJ2-5; TRBD2 might be the D (6 bases). The germline gives CDR1 SGHNT, CDR2 YYREEE (reference sequence). Trimming shortened V by 6 bases and J by 7 bases, and 19 bases separated the two germline ends. The CDR3 contains 14 residues.

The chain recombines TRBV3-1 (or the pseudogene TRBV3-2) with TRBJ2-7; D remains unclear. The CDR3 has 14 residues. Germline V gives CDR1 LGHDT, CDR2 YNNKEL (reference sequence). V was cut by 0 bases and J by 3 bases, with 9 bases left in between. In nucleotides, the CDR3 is TGTGCCAGCAGCCAAGATTTATCGAGCTACGAGCAGTACGTC. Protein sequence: CASSQDLSSYEQYV.

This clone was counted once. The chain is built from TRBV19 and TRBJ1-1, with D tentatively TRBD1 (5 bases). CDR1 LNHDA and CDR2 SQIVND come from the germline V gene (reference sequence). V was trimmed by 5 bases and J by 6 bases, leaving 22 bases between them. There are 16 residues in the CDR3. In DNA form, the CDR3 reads TGTGCCAGTAGTCCGTGGGGCGGCTCCCGATCATCTGAAGCTTTCTTT. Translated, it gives CASSPWGGSRSSEAFF. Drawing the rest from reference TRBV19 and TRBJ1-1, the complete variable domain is DGGITQSPKYLFRKEGQNVTLSCEQNLNHDAMYWYRQDPGQGLRLIYYSQIVNDFQKGDIAEGYSVSREKKESFPLTVTSAQKNPTAFYLCASSPWGGSRSSEAFFGQGTRLTVV.

The DNA of the CDR3 is TGTGCCAGCTCCGGACAGATGAACACTGAAGCTTTCTTT. It is translated as CASSGQMNTEAFF. The chain has TRBV6-5 and TRBJ1-1, with D tentatively TRBD1 (6 bases). Trimming shortened V by 8 bases and J by 0 bases, and 10 bases separated the two germline ends. From germline, CDR1 is MNHEY and CDR2 SVGAGI. The CDR3 loop spans 13 amino acids.

Here the CDR3 reads CASSPANTSGGVRDNEQFF. The CDR3 bases are TGCGCCAGCAGCCCGGCTAACACTAGCGGGGGAGTGAGGGACAATGAGCAGTTCTTC. The chain uses TRBV5-1 and TRBJ2-1; 11 bases fit TRBD2. Germline V gene sequence: CDR1 SGHRS, CDR2 YFSETQ. V trimming: 4 bases; J trimming: 5 bases; junction bases outside the gene matches: 17. This CDR3 spans 19 amino acids.

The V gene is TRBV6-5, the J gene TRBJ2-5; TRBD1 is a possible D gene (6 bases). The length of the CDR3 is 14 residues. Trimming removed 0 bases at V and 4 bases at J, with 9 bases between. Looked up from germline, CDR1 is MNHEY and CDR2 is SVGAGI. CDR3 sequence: CASSYSRQAETQYF. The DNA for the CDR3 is TGTGCCAGCAGTTACTCGAGACAGGCAGAGACCCAGTACTTC.

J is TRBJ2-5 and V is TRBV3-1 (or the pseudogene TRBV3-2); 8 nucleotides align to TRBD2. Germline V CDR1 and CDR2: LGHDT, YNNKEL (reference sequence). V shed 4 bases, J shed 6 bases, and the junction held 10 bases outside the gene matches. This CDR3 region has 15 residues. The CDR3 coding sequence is TGTGCCAGCAGCCCCCCCGGGAGGGGGTTAAAGACCCAGTACTTC. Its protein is CASSPPGRGLKTQYF.

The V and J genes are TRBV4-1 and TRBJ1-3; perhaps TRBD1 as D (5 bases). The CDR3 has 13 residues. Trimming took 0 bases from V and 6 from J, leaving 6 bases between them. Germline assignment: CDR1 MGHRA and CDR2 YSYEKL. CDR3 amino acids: CASSQDRVNTIYF. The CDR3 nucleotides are TGCGCCAGCAGCCAAGACAGGGTAAACACCATATATTTT.

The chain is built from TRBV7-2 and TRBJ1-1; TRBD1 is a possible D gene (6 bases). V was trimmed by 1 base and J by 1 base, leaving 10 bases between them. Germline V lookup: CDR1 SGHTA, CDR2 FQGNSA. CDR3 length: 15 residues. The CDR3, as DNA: TGTGCCAGCAGCTTAGGGGAGGGGGGGAACACTGAAGCTTTCTTT. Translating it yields CASSLGEGGNTEAFF.

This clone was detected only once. CDR3: CASSHRQDPNEKLFF. As DNA, the CDR3 is TGCGCCAGCAGCCACAGACAGGATCCTAATGAAAAACTGTTTTTT. V usage is TRBV4-1 and J usage is TRBJ1-4; D may be TRBD1 (6 bases). The CDR3 runs to 15 residues. CDR1 and CDR2 from the germline V gene are MGHRA and YSYEKL. The V end was cut by 3 bases, the J end by 3 bases, with 11 bases between.

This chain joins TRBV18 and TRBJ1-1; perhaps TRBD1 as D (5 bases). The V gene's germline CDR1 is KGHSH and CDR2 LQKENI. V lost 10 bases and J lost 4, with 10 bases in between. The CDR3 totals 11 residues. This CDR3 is CATVGGTEAFF. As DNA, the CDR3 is TGTGCCACCGTCGGGGGCACTGAAGCTTTCTTT.

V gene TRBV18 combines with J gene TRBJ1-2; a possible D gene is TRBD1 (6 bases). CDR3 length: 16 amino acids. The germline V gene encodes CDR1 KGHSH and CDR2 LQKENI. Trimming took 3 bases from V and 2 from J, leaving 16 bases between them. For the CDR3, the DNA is TGTGCCAGCTCACCCCAGGAGAAGGGGACAAACTATGGCTACACCTTC. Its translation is CASSPQEKGTNYGYTF.

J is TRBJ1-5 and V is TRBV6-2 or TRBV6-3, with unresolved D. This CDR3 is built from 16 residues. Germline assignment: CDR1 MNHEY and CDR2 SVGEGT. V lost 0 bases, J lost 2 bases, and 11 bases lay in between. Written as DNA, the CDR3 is TGTGCCAGCAGTTACTCGACGGGATGGCGCAATCAGCCCCAGCATTTT. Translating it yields CASSYSTGWRNQPQHF.

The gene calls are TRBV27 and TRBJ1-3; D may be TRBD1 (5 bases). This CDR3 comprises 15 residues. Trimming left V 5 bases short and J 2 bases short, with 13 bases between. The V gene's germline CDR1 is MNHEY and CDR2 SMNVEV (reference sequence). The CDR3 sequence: CASSIYGGAGNTIYF. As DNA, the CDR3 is TGTGCCAGCAGTATTTACGGGGGGGCTGGAAACACCATATATTTT.

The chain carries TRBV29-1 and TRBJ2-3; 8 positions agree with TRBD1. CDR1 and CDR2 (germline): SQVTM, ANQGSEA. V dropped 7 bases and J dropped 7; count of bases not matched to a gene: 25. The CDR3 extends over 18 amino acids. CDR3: CSGNGAPLRGQGSNTQYF. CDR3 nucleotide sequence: TGCAGCGGGAACGGTGCCCCGTTACGAGGACAGGGAAGTAATACGCAGTATTTT.

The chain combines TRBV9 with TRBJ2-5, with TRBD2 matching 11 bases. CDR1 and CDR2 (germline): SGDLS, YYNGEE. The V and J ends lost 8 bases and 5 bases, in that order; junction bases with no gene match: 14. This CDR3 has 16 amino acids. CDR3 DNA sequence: TGTGCCAGTTCGGGCCTAGCGGGGGGCACCCTCGAGACCCAGTACTTC. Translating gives CASSGLAGGTLETQYF. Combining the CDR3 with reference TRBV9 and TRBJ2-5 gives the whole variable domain DSGVTQTPKHLITATGQRVTLRCSPRSGDLSVYWYQQSLDQGLQFLIQYYNGEERAKGNILERFSAQQFPDLHSELNLSSLELGDSALYFCASSGLAGGTLETQYFGPGTRLLVL.

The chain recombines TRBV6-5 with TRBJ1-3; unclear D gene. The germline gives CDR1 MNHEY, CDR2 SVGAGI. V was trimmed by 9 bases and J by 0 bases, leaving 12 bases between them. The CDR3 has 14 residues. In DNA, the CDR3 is TGTGCCAGTGGGAGACATCGCTCTGGAAACACCATATATTTT. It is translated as CASGRHRSGNTIYF.

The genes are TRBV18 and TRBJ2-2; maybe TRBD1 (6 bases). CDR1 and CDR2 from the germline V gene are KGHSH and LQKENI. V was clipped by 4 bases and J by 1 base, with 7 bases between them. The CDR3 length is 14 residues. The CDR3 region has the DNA TGTGCCAGCTCACGAGGGGGGAACACCGGGGAGCTGTTTTTT. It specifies CASSRGGNTGELFF.